The subject of this entry is one TCR beta chain. What it recognizes is unknown. Germline V CDR1 and CDR2: LNHNV, YYDKDF (reference sequence). The CDR3 has 15 residues. V lost 6 bases to trimming and J lost 4 bases; unmatched junction nucleotides: 8. This sample is part of a study of cytomegalovirus exposure and HLA in healthy donors. Whole-study findings and limits: In an earlier analysis, about 87% or about 30%: the productive usage of most TCR beta V segments. The study assumed roughly uniform donor sequencing depth for presence/absence analyses.

PCR amplification relied on 60 Vbeta primers (plus 13 Jbeta primers). Using immunoSEQ multiplex PCR, the repertoire was profiled, and TCRdb retains in-frame clones only, with some absent. The data hold 150,000 to 200,000 clones, with roughly 83% observed a single time. This TCR was sampled from a man younger than 45 in good health and CMV-seronegative. The chain carries TRBV15 and TRBJ2-2; 7 nucleotides line up with TRBD2. Sequenced sample: PBMCs. CDR3 DNA sequence: TGTGCCACCAGTAAACTGGGGGAGGGCACCGGGGAGCTGTTTTTT. Amino acids: CATSKLGEGTGELFF.